This TCR beta chain was sequenced during a study of graft-versus-host responses after intestinal transplantation. The wider study: Tacrolimus and steroids were given for about 3 years to all recipients after anti-thymocyte globulin induction. General study points: An association linked early post-transplant HvG declines with peak circulating GvH clone levels.

The method was immunoSEQ multiplex PCR; TCRdb's version includes in-frame clones alone and lacks a portion of them. The data show under 90,000 clones, 80% to 95% seen once. A word on this clone: Its antigen is unknown.

CDR1 LNHDA and CDR2 SQIVND come from the germline V gene (reference sequence). Trimming cost V 9 bases and J 2 bases; bases outside gene matches: 14. The CDR3 contains 16 residues. Material: unstimulated CD4+ T cells sorted from spleen or lymph node cells, obtained before transplant. This chain links TRBV19 with TRBJ2-3, with 7 bases aligning to TRBD1. The receptor comes from a human donor who was the organ donor for an intestinal transplant. The CDR3 spells CASTSPRQGTTDTQYF. Here the CDR3 DNA reads TGTGCCAGCACAAGCCCCCGACAGGGTACCACAGATACGCAGTATTTT.